This T cell receptor (beta chain) was sequenced for a study of blood T cell repertoires in COVID-19. Methods used by the authors: It was from reference gene primer amplification that nucleated cell counts were estimated. Method: immunoSEQ multiplex PCR; TCRdb's copy keeps in-frame clones and lacks some. V and J calls and clone size are those listed in that table; D and trimming were worked out from the DNA. Of roughly 140,000 clones in the sample, roughly 82% were seen once. CDR3 size: 14 residues. With 1 base removed from V and 6 bases from J, the gap between germline ends came to 13 bases. Germline-derived CDR1 and CDR2 are LGHNT and FRNRAP.

The sample taken for sequencing was peripheral blood. The chain employs TRBV12-5 and TRBJ2-7; possible D gene TRBD1, 6 bases. This clonotype was sampled from a man aged 55 to 70 with active or convalescent COVID-19. CDR3 loop: CASGLDRVTSEQYV. For the CDR3, the DNA is TGTGCTAGTGGTTTGGACAGGGTTACTAGCGAGCAGTACGTC.